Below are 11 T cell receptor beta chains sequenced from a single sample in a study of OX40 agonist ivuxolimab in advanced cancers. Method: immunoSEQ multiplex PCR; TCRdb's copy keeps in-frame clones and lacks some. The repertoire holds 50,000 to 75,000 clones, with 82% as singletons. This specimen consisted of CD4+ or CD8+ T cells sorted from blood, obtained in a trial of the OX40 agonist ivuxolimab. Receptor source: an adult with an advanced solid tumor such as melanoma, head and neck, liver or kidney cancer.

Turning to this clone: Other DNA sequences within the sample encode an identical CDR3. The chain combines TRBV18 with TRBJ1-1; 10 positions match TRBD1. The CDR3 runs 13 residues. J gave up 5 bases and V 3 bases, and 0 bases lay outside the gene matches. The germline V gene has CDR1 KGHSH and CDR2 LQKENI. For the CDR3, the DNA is TGTGCCAGCTCACCGGACAGGGGGACTGAAGCTTTCTTT. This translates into CASSPDRGTEAFF.

CDR3 loop: CASSLFGLSYEQYF. The CDR3 bases are TGTGCCAGCAGCTTATTTGGGCTCTCCTACGAGCAGTACTTC. The chain couples TRBV11-3 to TRBJ2-7, with D unresolved. CDR1 is SGHNT, CDR2 YENEEA, per germline. V was pared by 2 bases and J by 0 bases, with 8 bases between. The CDR3 sequence is 14 residues long.

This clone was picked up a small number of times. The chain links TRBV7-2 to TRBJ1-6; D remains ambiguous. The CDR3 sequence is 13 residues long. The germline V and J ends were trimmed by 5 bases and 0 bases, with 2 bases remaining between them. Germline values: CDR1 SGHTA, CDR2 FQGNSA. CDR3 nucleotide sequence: TGTGCCAGCAGCCTCTCCTATAATTCACCCCTCCACTTT. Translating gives CASSLSYNSPLHF.

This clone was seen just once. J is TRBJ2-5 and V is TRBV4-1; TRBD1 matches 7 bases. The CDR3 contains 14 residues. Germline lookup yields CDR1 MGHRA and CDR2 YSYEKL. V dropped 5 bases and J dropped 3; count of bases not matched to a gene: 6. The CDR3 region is CASSIQGNEETQYF. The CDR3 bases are TGCGCCAGCAGCATACAGGGGAACGAAGAGACCCAGTACTTC.

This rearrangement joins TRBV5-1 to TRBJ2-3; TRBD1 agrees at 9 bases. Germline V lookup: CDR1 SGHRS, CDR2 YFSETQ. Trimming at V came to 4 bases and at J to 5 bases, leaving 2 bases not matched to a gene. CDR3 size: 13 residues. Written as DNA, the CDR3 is TGCGCCAGCAGCCGACAGGGGGGAGATACGCAGTATTTT. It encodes CASSRQGGDTQYF.

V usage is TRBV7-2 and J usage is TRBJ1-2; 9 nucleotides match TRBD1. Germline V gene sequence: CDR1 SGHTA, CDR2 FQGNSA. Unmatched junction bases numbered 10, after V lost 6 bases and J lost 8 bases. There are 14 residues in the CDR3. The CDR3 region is CASRFTGTGLGYTF. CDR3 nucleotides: TGTGCCAGCAGATTTACCGGGACAGGGTTAGGCTACACCTTC.

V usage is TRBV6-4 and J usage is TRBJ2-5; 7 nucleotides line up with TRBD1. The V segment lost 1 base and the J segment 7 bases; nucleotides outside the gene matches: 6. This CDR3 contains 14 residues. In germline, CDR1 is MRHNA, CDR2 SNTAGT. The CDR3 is CASSDCWDRSTQYF. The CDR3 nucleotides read TGTGCCAGCAGTGACTGCTGGGACAGATCGACCCAGTACTTC.

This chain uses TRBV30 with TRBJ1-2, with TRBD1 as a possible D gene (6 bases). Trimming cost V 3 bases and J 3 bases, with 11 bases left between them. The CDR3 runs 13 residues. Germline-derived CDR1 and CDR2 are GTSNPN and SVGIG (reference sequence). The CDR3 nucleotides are TGTGCCTGGAGAATGGACAGTGACTATGGCTACACCTTC. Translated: CAWRMDSDYGYTF.

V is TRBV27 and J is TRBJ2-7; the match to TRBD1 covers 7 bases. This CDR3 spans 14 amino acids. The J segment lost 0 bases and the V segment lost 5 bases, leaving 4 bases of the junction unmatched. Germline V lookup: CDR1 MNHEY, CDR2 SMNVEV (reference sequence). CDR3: CASSGTASSYEQYF. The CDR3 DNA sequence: TGTGCCAGCAGTGGGACAGCCAGCTCCTACGAGCAGTACTTC.

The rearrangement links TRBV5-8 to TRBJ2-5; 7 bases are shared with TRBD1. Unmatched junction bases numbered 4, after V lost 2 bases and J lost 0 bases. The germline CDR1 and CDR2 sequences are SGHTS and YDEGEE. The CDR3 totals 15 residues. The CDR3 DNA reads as TGTGCCAGCAGCTTATTAGGACAGGACCAAGAGACCCAGTACTTC. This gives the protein CASSLLGQDQETQYF. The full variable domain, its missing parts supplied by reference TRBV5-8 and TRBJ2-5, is EAGVTQSPTHLIKTRGQQATLRCSPISGHTSVYWYQQALGLGLQFLLWYDEGEERNRGNFPPRFSGRQFPNYSSELNVNALELEDSALYLCASSLLGQDQETQYFGPGTRLLVL.

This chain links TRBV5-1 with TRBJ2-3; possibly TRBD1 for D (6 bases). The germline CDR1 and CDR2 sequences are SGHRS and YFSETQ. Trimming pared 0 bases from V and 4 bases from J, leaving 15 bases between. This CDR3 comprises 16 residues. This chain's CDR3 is CASSLAVDRFADTQYF. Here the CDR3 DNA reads TGCGCCAGCAGCTTGGCCGTAGACAGGTTCGCAGATACGCAGTATTTT.